These 32 T cell receptor beta chains were sequenced from one sample in a study of CD8 T cells in Susac syndrome. RNA totalling roughly 0.45 to 1 ug underwent reverse transcription with random hexamers. TCRdb ran MiXCR on the immunoSEQ multiplex PCR reads and lists one entry per CDR3 protein. The data hold roughly 80,000 distinct CDR3 sequences, with roughly nine tenths observed a single time. The sample taken for sequencing was CD8+ T cells from PBMCs. The receptors stem from a human donor with multiple sclerosis.

This clonotype came up once. This chain connects TRBV11-3 to TRBJ2-3, with D tentatively TRBD2 (6 bases). This CDR3 is 14 amino acids long. Germline V gene lookup returns CDR1 SGHNT and CDR2 YENEEA. V lost 9 bases and J 4 bases, leaving 17 bases between the germline ends. In DNA form, the CDR3 reads TGTGCCAGGATTTGCCCAGCGGGTGCAGATACGCAGTATTTT. Its translation: CARICPAGADTQYF.

The chain uses TRBV13 and TRBJ2-5; the match to TRBD1 covers 7 bases. Germline trimming cut 6 bases from V and 1 base from J; bases unmatched to any gene: 5. The CDR3 covers 14 residues. Germline assignment: CDR1 PRHDT and CDR2 FYEKMQ (reference sequence). Written as DNA, the CDR3 is TGTGCCAGCAGGCAGACAGGGTCCCAAGAGACCCAGTACTTC. This gives the protein CASRQTGSQETQYF.

The genes are TRBV12-3 or TRBV12-4 and TRBJ2-7; 7 bases fit TRBD1. The CDR3 totals 14 residues. V lost 4 bases to trimming and J lost 0 bases; unmatched junction nucleotides: 3. The CDR3 reads CASSWTGLSYEQYF. The CDR3 nucleotides read TGTGCCAGCAGTTGGACAGGTCTCTCCTACGAGCAGTACTTC.

The V call is TRBV19, the J call TRBJ1-1, with D unresolved. The germline gives CDR1 LNHDA, CDR2 SQIVND (reference sequence). This CDR3 has 15 amino acids. V shed 3 bases and J shed 2 bases, with 13 bases lying between them. In nucleotides, the CDR3 is TGTGCCAGTAGTATTTTGTGGCGGGGAAACACTGAAGCTTTCTTT. As protein: CASSILWRGNTEAFF.

V and J are TRBV27 and TRBJ2-2, with 7 bases that match TRBD1. The CDR3 is made up of 17 amino acids. Looked up from germline, CDR1 is MNHEY and CDR2 is SMNVEV (reference sequence). V trimming: 6 bases; J trimming: 0 bases; junction bases outside the gene matches: 10. DNA of the CDR3: TGTGCCAGCAGCTCAGACAGGGCACTTGCGAACACCGGGGAGCTGTTTTTT. This gives the protein CASSSDRALANTGELFF.

The V gene is TRBV4-1, the J gene TRBJ2-3; 10 bases are a match to TRBD2. The CDR3 totals 18 residues. The J segment lost 2 bases and the V segment lost 1 base, leaving 9 bases of the junction unmatched. The germline V gene has CDR1 MGHRA and CDR2 YSYEKL. CDR3 in amino acids: CASSQVRLAGAFTDTQYF. The CDR3 nucleotides read TGCGCCAGCAGCCAAGTCAGGCTAGCGGGGGCCTTCACAGATACGCAGTATTTT.

J is TRBJ1-2 and V is TRBV5-1; 11 bases align to TRBD1. The V gene end was trimmed by 3 bases and the J gene end by 5 bases; junction bases not matched to a gene: 6. Germline assignment: CDR1 SGHRS and CDR2 YFSETQ. The CDR3 runs 15 residues. The CDR3 DNA reads TGCGCCAGCAGCTCGGGACAGGGGGTTTGGTATGGCTACACCTTC. Its protein is CASSSGQGVWYGYTF. Combining the CDR3 with reference TRBV5-1 and TRBJ1-2 gives the whole variable domain KAGVTQTPRYLIKTRGQQVTLSCSPISGHRSVSWYQQTPGQGLQFLFEYFSETQRNKGNFPGRFSGRQFSNSRSEMNVSTLELGDSALYLCASSSGQGVWYGYTFGSGTRLTVV.

The V call is TRBV20-1, the J call TRBJ2-7; 8 bases map to TRBD2. V lost 5 bases to trimming and J lost 4 bases; unmatched junction nucleotides: 10. This CDR3 spans 14 amino acids. The germline gives CDR1 DFQATT, CDR2 SNEGSKA (reference sequence). The DNA of the CDR3 is TGCAGTGCTTATAGCGGGATTGGCCCTTACGAGCAGTACTTC. It specifies CSAYSGIGPYEQYF.

The chain is built from TRBV6-6 and TRBJ2-7; 8 bases agree with TRBD2. Per germline, CDR1 MNHNY and CDR2 SVGAGI (reference sequence). V was pared by 6 bases and J by 1 base, with 5 bases of the junction left unmatched. The CDR3 consists of 14 residues. CDR3: CASRGSGTSYEQYF. DNA of the CDR3: TGTGCCAGCAGAGGTAGCGGGACGTCCTACGAGCAGTACTTC.

The rearrangement uses TRBV7-3 and TRBJ2-1; possibly TRBD2 for D (6 bases). V lost 5 bases and J lost 2, with 13 bases in between. From germline, CDR1 is SGHTA and CDR2 FQGTGA. This CDR3 has 15 residues. CDR3 sequence: CASSPGVGPYNEQFF. The DNA for the CDR3 is TGTGCCAGCAGCCCGGGAGTGGGACCCTACAATGAGCAGTTCTTC.

Comment on this clonotype: A much larger clone sits a single nucleotide away, making a read error possible. The chain combines TRBV9 with TRBJ2-3; TRBD1 matches 8 bases. Per the germline V gene, CDR1 is SGDLS and CDR2 is YYNGEE. This CDR3 contains 15 residues. CDR3 amino acids: CASSVDRQGADSQYF. CDR3 DNA sequence: TGTGCCAGCAGCGTAGACCGGCAGGGGGCAGATTCGCAGTATTTT. Looking up the rest from reference TRBV9 and TRBJ2-3 gives the full variable domain: DSGVTQTPKHLITATGQRVTLRCSPRSGDLSVYWYQQSLDQGLQFLIQYYNGEERAKGNILERFSAQQFPDLHSELNLSSLELGDSALYFCASSVDRQGADSQYFGPGTRLTVL.

The chain couples TRBV15 to TRBJ2-1; 14 nucleotides line up with TRBD2. The CDR3 runs to 16 residues. The ends lost 6 bases at V and 3 bases at J; junction bases unmatched: 4. CDR1 and CDR2 (germline): LNHNV, YYDKDF (reference sequence). CDR3 coding DNA: TGTGCCACCAGAGGGACTAGCGGGAGAAGCTACAATGAGCAGTTCTTC. Translating gives CATRGTSGRSYNEQFF. Full variable domain (rest looked up from reference TRBV15 and TRBJ2-1): DAMVIQNPRYQVTQFGKPVTLSCSQTLNHNVMYWYQQKSSQAPKLLFHYYDKDFNNEADTPDNFQSRRPNTSFCFLDIRSPGLGDTAMYLCATRGTSGRSYNEQFFGPGTRLTVL.

The rearrangement uses TRBV5-1 and TRBJ2-3; D remains unclear. This CDR3 spans 13 amino acids. Germline CDR1 is SGHRS and CDR2 is YFSETQ. Trimming removed 2 bases from V and 0 bases from J, with 4 bases in between. Written as DNA, the CDR3 is TGCGCCAGCAGCTTTGAAAGCACAGATACGCAGTATTTT. Protein product: CASSFESTDTQYF.

This rearrangement joins TRBV10-3 to TRBJ2-1; no definite D call. Per germline, CDR1 ENHRY and CDR2 SYGVKD. There are 13 residues in the CDR3. The V and J ends lost 6 bases and 5 bases respectively, with 11 bases between them. CDR3 DNA sequence: TGTGCCATCAGCCAGGCCCGAAACAATGAGCAGTTCTTC. Protein sequence: CAISQARNNEQFF.

CDR3 DNA sequence: TGTGCCAGCAGTCCGACTGGGAGGACTGAAGCTTTCTTT. Its protein product is CASSPTGRTEAFF. This sequence joins TRBV27 and TRBJ1-1; D unresolved. Germline V gene sequence: CDR1 MNHEY, CDR2 SMNVEV (reference sequence). Trimming stripped 5 bases from V and 5 bases from J, with 12 bases between. The CDR3 runs 13 residues.

The chain is built from TRBV5-1 and TRBJ2-1; D ambiguous. Germline CDR1 SGHRS, CDR2 YFSETQ. There are 14 residues in the CDR3. The germline V and J ends were trimmed by 1 base and 7 bases, with 12 bases remaining between them. CDR3 residues: CASSLLGSENEQFF. The CDR3 DNA reads as TGCGCCAGCAGCTTGCTGGGGTCCGAGAATGAGCAGTTCTTC. The complete variable domain, with remaining parts taken from reference TRBV5-1 and TRBJ2-1, reads KAGVTQTPRYLIKTRGQQVTLSCSPISGHRSVSWYQQTPGQGLQFLFEYFSETQRNKGNFPGRFSGRQFSNSRSEMNVSTLELGDSALYLCASSLLGSENEQFFGPGTRLTVL.

The chain joins TRBV12-3 or TRBV12-4 to TRBJ2-1, with 9 bases matching TRBD1. The CDR3 length is 15 residues. After removal of 9 bases from V and 2 bases from J, the junction contained 8 bases not matched to a gene. The CDR3 region has the DNA TGTGCCAGTTTTCAGACAGGGGGGCCCTACAATGAGCAGTTCTTC. Protein sequence: CASFQTGGPYNEQFF.

The chain has TRBV29-1 and TRBJ2-6; D is ambiguous. V was shortened by 5 bases and J by 0 bases, with 11 bases between the two germline ends. The CDR3 covers 15 residues. Per the germline V gene, CDR1 is SQVTM and CDR2 is ANQGSEA. CDR3 sequence (DNA): TGCAGCGTTTCAGATATCTACTCTGGGGCCAACGTCCTGACTTTC. The encoded protein is CSVSDIYSGANVLTF.

This chain uses TRBV24-1 with TRBJ2-7, with TRBD1 as a possible D gene (6 bases). Germline values: CDR1 KGHDR, CDR2 SFDVKD. There are 15 residues in the CDR3. V lost 9 bases and J lost 4, with 21 bases in between. CDR3 bases: TGTGCCACCTCGGTCGGACAGTACAAGGGATACGAGCAGTACTTC. Translated: CATSVGQYKGYEQYF.

The chain is built from TRBV4-1 and TRBJ1-6; no clear D gene. Trimming removed 0 bases from V and 7 bases from J, with 10 bases in between. Germline V gene lookup returns CDR1 MGHRA and CDR2 YSYEKL. This CDR3 is 15 amino acids long. The CDR3 loop is CASSQDRAGNSPLHF. Here the CDR3 DNA reads TGCGCCAGCAGCCAAGATCGTGCGGGAAATTCACCCCTCCACTTT.

This chain uses TRBV7-6 with TRBJ2-1; D is tentatively TRBD1 or TRBD2 (5 bases each). Trimming removed 0 bases at V and 4 bases at J, with 13 bases between. This CDR3 has 16 residues. The germline CDR1 and CDR2 sequences are SGHVS and FNYEAQ. Here the CDR3 DNA reads TGTGCCAGCAGCTTAGCTCACGGGACGGTATACAATGAGCAGTTCTTC. Its translation is CASSLAHGTVYNEQFF.

V is TRBV2 and J is TRBJ2-1; TRBD2 agrees at 7 bases. Germline assignment: CDR1 SNHLY and CDR2 FYNNEI. V was pared by 5 bases and J by 0 bases, with 4 bases of the junction left unmatched. The CDR3 runs to 15 residues. The CDR3 sequence: CASSTSASSYNEQFF. CDR3 in DNA: TGTGCCAGCAGTACTAGCGCGAGCTCCTACAATGAGCAGTTCTTC.

The rearrangement links TRBV27 to TRBJ2-1; 9 bases align to TRBD2. This CDR3 region has 15 residues. With V trimmed by 2 bases and J by 5 bases, 4 bases remained unmatched. CDR1 and CDR2 from the germline V gene are MNHEY and SMNVEV (reference sequence). CDR3 sequence reads: CASSLGRLADNEQFF. In DNA, the CDR3 is TGTGCCAGCAGTTTAGGTCGACTAGCGGACAATGAGCAGTTCTTC.

The chain joins TRBV6-4 to TRBJ2-1; the D is unclear. The CDR3 runs to 13 residues. Per germline, CDR1 MRHNA and CDR2 SNTAGT. V lost 0 bases and J lost 6, with 6 bases in between. In DNA form, the CDR3 reads TGTGCCAGCAGTGACTCGTCTACCAATGAGCAGTTCTTC. Translating it yields CASSDSSTNEQFF.

On this clonotype: The junction differs from germline at one of its ends, possibly a read error. The chain recombines TRBV7-9 with TRBJ1-1; D uncertain. There are 15 residues in the CDR3. Germline assignment: CDR1 SEHNR and CDR2 FQNEAQ (reference sequence). CDR3 in amino acids: CASSFSWLTNTEVFF. The CDR3 DNA is TGTGCCAGCAGCTTTAGCTGGTTGACGAACACTGAAGTTTTCTTT.

This clonotype was seen just once. The chain carries TRBV28 and TRBJ1-4; D is unclear. V lost 3 bases, J lost 0 bases, and 17 bases lay in between. Looked up from germline, CDR1 is MDHEN and CDR2 is SYDVKM. The CDR3 spans 18 residues. In nucleotides, the CDR3 is TGTGCCAGCAGTTTCGGTAGTTCAACGCCGTCAACTAATGAAAAACTGTTTTTT. Translating gives CASSFGSSTPSTNEKLFF.

The chain recombines TRBV29-1 with TRBJ1-3; no clear D. Looked up from germline, CDR1 is SQVTM and CDR2 is ANQGSEA. The CDR3 loop spans 11 amino acids. V dropped 6 bases and J dropped 0 bases, with 3 bases sitting between them. The CDR3: CSVSSGNTIYF. The CDR3 DNA reads TGCAGCGTGAGCTCTGGAAACACCATATATTTT.

The chain couples TRBV7-3 to TRBJ2-2; weak D call: TRBD1 (6 bases). V was trimmed by 3 bases and J by 5 bases, leaving 13 bases between them. This CDR3 contains 15 residues. In germline, CDR1 is SGHTA, CDR2 FQGTGA. The CDR3 DNA is TGTGCCAGCAGCTTGACAGGCGGTTCAACCGGGGAGCTGTTTTTT. It yields the protein CASSLTGGSTGELFF.

The chain couples TRBV12-3 or TRBV12-4 to TRBJ2-1; the match to TRBD2 covers 12 bases. Unmatched junction bases numbered 6, after V lost 3 bases and J lost 6 bases. This CDR3 has 16 residues. CDR3 nucleotides: TGTGCCAGCAGTTTTTCGCCTAGCGGGGGGGGCAATGAGCAGTTCTTC. Protein product: CASSFSPSGGGNEQFF.

The chain's CDR3 is CASSQGTTEAFF. As DNA, the CDR3 is TGTGCCAGCAGCCAAGGGACCACTGAAGCTTTCTTT. The rearrangement joins TRBV3-1 to TRBJ1-1; no definite D call. V was clipped by 1 base and J by 4 bases, with 4 bases between them. This CDR3 is 12 amino acids long. The germline V gene has CDR1 LGHDT and CDR2 YNNKEL (reference sequence).

The chain is built from TRBV5-1 and TRBJ1-1, with unresolved D. V lost 2 bases to trimming and J lost 2 bases, with 13 bases between them. Germline-derived CDR1 and CDR2 are SGHRS and YFSETQ. This CDR3 has 15 residues. As DNA, the CDR3 is TGCGCCAGCAGCTTAAGTCGGGAACCCAACACTGAAGCTTTCTTT. It specifies CASSLSREPNTEAFF.

The chain has TRBV7-8 and TRBJ1-5; unclear D gene. Deletions cut 1 base from V and 9 bases from J, with 7 bases between. In germline, CDR1 is SGHVS, CDR2 FQNEAQ. This CDR3 region has 12 residues. For the CDR3, the DNA is TGTGCCAGCAGCTTAGGGTTACTGCCCCAGCATTTT. It translates to CASSLGLLPQHF.